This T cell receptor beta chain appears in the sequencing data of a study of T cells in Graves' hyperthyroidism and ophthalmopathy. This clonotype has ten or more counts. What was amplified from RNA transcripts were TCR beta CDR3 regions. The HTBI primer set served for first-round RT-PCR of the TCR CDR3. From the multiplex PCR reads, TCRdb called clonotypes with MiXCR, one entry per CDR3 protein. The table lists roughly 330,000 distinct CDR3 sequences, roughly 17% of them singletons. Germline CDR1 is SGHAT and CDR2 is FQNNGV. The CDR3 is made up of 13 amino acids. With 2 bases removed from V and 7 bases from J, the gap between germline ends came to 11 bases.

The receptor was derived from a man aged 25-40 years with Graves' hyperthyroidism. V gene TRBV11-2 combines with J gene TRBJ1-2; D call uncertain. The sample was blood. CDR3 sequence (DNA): TGTGCCAGCAGCTTATTTGAGGGCTTTGGCTACACCTTC. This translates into CASSLFEGFGYTF.